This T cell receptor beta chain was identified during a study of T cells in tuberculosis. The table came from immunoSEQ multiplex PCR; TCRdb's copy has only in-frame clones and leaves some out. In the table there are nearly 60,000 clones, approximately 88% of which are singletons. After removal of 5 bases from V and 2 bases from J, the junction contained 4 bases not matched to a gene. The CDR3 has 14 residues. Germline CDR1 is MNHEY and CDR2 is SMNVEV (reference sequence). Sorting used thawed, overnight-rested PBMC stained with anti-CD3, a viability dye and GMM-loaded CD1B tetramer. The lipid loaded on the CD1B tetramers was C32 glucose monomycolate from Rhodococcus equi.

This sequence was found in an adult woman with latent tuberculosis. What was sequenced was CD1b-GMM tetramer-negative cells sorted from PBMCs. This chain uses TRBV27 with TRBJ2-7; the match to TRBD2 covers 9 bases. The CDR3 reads CASSPRLAAYEQYF. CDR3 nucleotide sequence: TGTGCCAGCAGTCCAAGACTAGCGGCCTACGAGCAGTACTTC.